This note documents a single TCR beta chain sequence. The sample is drawn from a study of radiation and T cells in renal cell carcinoma. Some clones are missing from TCRdb's copy, which holds only in-frame ones; the method was immunoSEQ multiplex PCR. The table includes 70,000 to 100,000 clones, about 79% detected once. V was cut by 4 bases and J by 3 bases, with 14 bases left in between. The CDR3 has 15 amino acids. Per the germline V gene, CDR1 is SEHNR and CDR2 is FQNEAQ (reference sequence). Time point: baseline pretreatment blood. This sample's treatment: 15 Gy SBRT to primary tumor, nephrectomy 4 weeks later.

Source: blood, taken from a patient whose treatment included radiotherapy and nephrectomy. The origin of this receptor is a man in his sixties with renal cell carcinoma. V usage is TRBV7-9 and J usage is TRBJ2-3; tentative D call: TRBD1 (6 bases). The CDR3 sequence is CASSYMGRGTDTQYF. DNA of the CDR3: TGTGCCAGCAGCTATATGGGCAGGGGTACAGATACGCAGTATTTT.